This T cell receptor beta chain was profiled in a study of blood T cell repertoires in COVID-19. Turning to the study itself: Italy, Spain and the United States were the sources of the convalescent and acute COVID-19 samples. Nucleic acid was either cDNA or gDNA, and it came from T cells, B-cell-depleted T cells, or PBMCs.

Original methodology: By means of reference gene primer amplification, nucleated cell counts were estimated. Repertoires were generated with immunoSEQ multiplex PCR, while TCRdb's copy carries only in-frame clones and drops some. That table is the source of V, J and clone size, and D and trimming were worked out from the DNA. The sample lists 110,000 to 150,000 clones, 75% to 90% occurring once. Source material: peripheral blood. The TCR sequence derives from a woman aged 55 to 70 with active COVID-19.

DNA for the CDR3: TGTGCCAGCCACCTAGCGAGCTCCTACAATGAGCAGTTCTTC. It specifies CASHLASSYNEQFF. The V call is TRBV28, the J call TRBJ2-1; the D gene is possibly TRBD2 (6 bases). The CDR3 has 14 amino acids. V lost 8 bases, J lost 0 bases, and 11 bases lay in between. CDR1 MDHEN and CDR2 SYDVKM come from the germline V gene.